A selection of T cell receptor beta chains follows, all from one sample in a study of T cells in Graves' hyperthyroidism and ophthalmopathy. Using its own MiXCR run on the multiplex PCR reads, TCRdb lists one record per CDR3 protein. The table records some 250,000 distinct CDR3 sequences, 13% to 15% of them present only once. Sequenced input: blood. The receptors stem from a woman in her thirties or forties with Graves' hyperthyroidism that later progressed to Graves' ophthalmopathy. Each CDR3 is given with its conserved first and last residue. A D gene is named only where the DNA matches it firmly. The size entry is marked missing in some rows and otherwise reads once, few, many or a size class.

v_gene	abundance	d_gene	j_gene	CDR3aa	CDR3nt
TRBV19	NA	NA	TRBJ2-2	CASSIIQFTGELFF	TGTGCCAGTAGTATAATACAGTTCACCGGGGAGCTGTTTTTT
TRBV18	many	NA	TRBJ2-5	CASSPPFGLQETQYF	TGTGCCAGCTCACCACCGTTCGGTCTCCAAGAGACCCAGTACTTC
TRBV7-3	many	TRBD1	TRBJ1-1	CASSLQGVNTEAFF	TGTGCCAGCAGCTTACAGGGGGTGAACACTGAAGCTTTCTTT
TRBV4-1	many	NA	TRBJ2-3	CASSQVIAPTDTQYF	TGCGCCAGCAGCCAAGTAATAGCGCCCACAGATACGCAGTATTTT
TRBV20-1	many	TRBD2	TRBJ2-3	CSALSGRAGTDTQYF	TGCAGTGCTTTGAGCGGGAGGGCCGGCACAGATACGCAGTATTTT
TRBV3-1	many	TRBD2	TRBJ2-7	CASSPTVAGTYYEQYF	TGTGCCAGCAGCCCCACCGTAGCGGGAACTTACTACGAGCAGTACTTC
TRBV30	many	NA	TRBJ2-7	CAWSGGARDSVYEQYF	TGTGCCTGGAGTGGGGGGGCCAGGGACTCAGTCTACGAGCAGTACTTC
TRBV6-5	many	NA	TRBJ1-1	CASSYLWHAGTEAFF	TGTGCCAGCAGTTACCTATGGCACGCGGGAACTGAAGCTTTCTTT
TRBV24-1	many	NA	TRBJ2-1	CATSDARVTYNEQFF	TGTGCCACCAGTGATGCTAGGGTAACCTACAATGAGCAGTTCTTC
TRBV9	many	NA	TRBJ1-6	CASSVEQGLRLHF	TGTGCCAGCAGCGTAGAGCAGGGGCTCCGACTCCACTTT
TRBV30	many	NA	TRBJ2-3	CAWSAQVTDTQYF	TGTGCCTGGAGTGCGCAAGTCACAGATACGCAGTATTTT
TRBV4-1	NA	NA	TRBJ1-1	CASSRTAMNTEAFF	TGCGCCAGCAGCCGGACGGCCATGAACACTGAAGCTTTCTTT
TRBV28	many	NA	TRBJ2-1	CASKRGRGRYNEQFF	TGTGCCAGCAAAAGAGGCAGGGGAAGGTACAATGAGCAGTTCTTC
TRBV28	many	TRBD1	TRBJ2-1	CASSLGTALTHGQFF	TGTGCCAGCAGTTTAGGGACAGCCCTTACCCATGGGCAGTTCTTC
TRBV27	many	TRBD1	TRBJ1-5	CASSFRTGVNQPQHF	TGTGCCAGCAGTTTCCGGACAGGGGTCAATCAGCCCCAGCATTTT
TRBV20-1	many	NA	TRBJ1-1	CSAISGNTEAFF	TGCAGTGCTATATCAGGGAACACTGAAGCTTTCTTT
TRBV11-2	many	TRBD2	TRBJ2-2	CASSLLAGLNTGELFF	TGTGCCAGCAGCCTCCTAGCGGGTCTGAACACCGGGGAGCTGTTTTTT
TRBV7-8	many	NA	TRBJ2-7	CASSRRRTEPYEQYF	TGTGCCAGCAGCCGCCGACGGACAGAGCCTTACGAGCAGTACTTC
TRBV27	many	NA	TRBJ2-1	CASSLPERPYNEQFF	TGTGCCAGCAGTCTACCAGAGAGACCCTACAATGAGCAGTTCTTC
TRBV11-3	many	TRBD1	TRBJ2-7	CASSLSSGGFYEQYF	TGTGCCAGCAGCTTATCGTCAGGGGGTTTTTACGAGCAGTACTTC
TRBV11-2	many	NA	TRBJ2-4	CASRALAKNIQYF	TGTGCCAGCAGGGCACTAGCCAAAAACATTCAGTACTTC
TRBV12-3/TRBV12-4	many	TRBD1	TRBJ1-2	CASSKSGGTPLDTF	TGTGCCAGCAGTAAATCAGGGGGGACACCTTTGGACACCTTC
TRBV5-1	many	NA	TRBJ2-7	CASSISGTVYEQYF	TGCGCCAGCAGCATTAGCGGGACAGTTTACGAGCAGTACTTC
TRBV5-6	NA	NA	TRBJ2-1	CASSSGWGNEQFF	TGTGCCAGCAGCTCTGGTTGGGGTAATGAGCAGTTCTTC
TRBV12-3/TRBV12-4	NA	NA	TRBJ2-3	CASSIGRSSTDTQYF	TGTGCCAGCAGTATAGGACGGTCTAGCACAGATACGCAGTATTTT
TRBV20-1	many	NA	TRBJ1-5	CSARAQMDYSNQPQHF	TGCAGTGCTAGAGCCCAAATGGATTATAGCAATCAGCCCCAGCATTTT
TRBV6-1	many	TRBD1	TRBJ1-1	CASSARQGAGVNTEAFF	TGTGCCAGCAGTGCCCGACAGGGGGCTGGGGTGAACACTGAAGCTTTCTTT
TRBV11-2	many	NA	TRBJ2-2	CASSLGVAGDTGELFF	TGTGCCAGCAGCTTAGGGGTAGCAGGCGACACCGGGGAGCTGTTTTTT
TRBV12-3/TRBV12-4	many	NA	TRBJ2-2	CASSSTRGLTGELFF	TGTGCCAGCAGTTCCACGAGAGGTCTCACCGGGGAGCTGTTTTTT
TRBV29-1	many	TRBD2	TRBJ2-7	CSVGLAGNKWYEQYF	TGCAGCGTGGGACTAGCGGGAAATAAGTGGTACGAGCAGTACTTC
TRBV10-2	many	NA	TRBJ2-7	CASSDTGRRTYEQYF	TGCGCCAGCAGTGATACGGGACGGAGGACCTACGAGCAGTACTTC
TRBV2	many	NA	TRBJ2-7	CASRTFGPPDYEQYF	TGTGCCAGCAGGACTTTCGGGCCGCCAGACTACGAGCAGTACTTC
TRBV19	many	NA	TRBJ2-7	CASSIDLGGEQYF	TGTGCCAGTAGTATAGATCTGGGCGGCGAGCAGTACTTC
TRBV19	NA	NA	TRBJ2-1	CASSIYNEQFF	TGTGCCAGTAGTATTTATAATGAGCAGTTCTTC
TRBV5-1	many	NA	TRBJ2-1	CASSGGGSIYNEQFF	TGCGCCAGCAGTGGGGGCGGGAGTATCTACAATGAGCAGTTCTTC
TRBV6-2/TRBV6-3	many	NA	TRBJ1-1	CASSGPGPQPLNTEAFF	TGTGCCAGCAGTGGACCGGGACCCCAGCCCTTGAACACTGAAGCTTTCTTT
TRBV5-1	few	TRBD1	TRBJ1-1	CASSLATGFRTEAFF	TGCGCCAGCAGCTTGGCGACAGGGTTTCGGACTGAAGCTTTCTTT
TRBV4-1	few	NA	TRBJ2-5	CASSQELPETQYF	TGCGCCAGCAGCCAAGAGCTACCAGAGACCCAGTACTTC
TRBV6-1	many	NA	TRBJ2-2	CASRVRLANTGELFF	TGTGCCAGCAGGGTGAGGCTCGCGAACACCGGGGAGCTGTTTTTT
TRBV7-9	many	NA	TRBJ2-3	CASSLLGSTDTQYF	TGTGCCAGCAGCTTGTTAGGGAGCACAGATACGCAGTATTTT
TRBV2	once	NA	TRBJ1-3	CASSAVLSGNTIYF	TGTGCCAGCAGTGCGGTCCTCTCTGGAAACACCATATATTTT
TRBV28	many	NA	TRBJ2-7	CASSVSPNYEQYF	TGTGCCAGCAGCGTGTCACCTAACTACGAGCAGTACTTC
TRBV7-9	many	TRBD1	TRBJ1-4	CASSAQKGGTVATNEKLFF	TGTGCCAGCAGCGCCCAAAAAGGGGGGACAGTTGCAACTAATGAAAAACTGTTTTTT
TRBV2	many	NA	TRBJ1-5	CASRSLAQPQHF	TGTGCCAGCAGAAGTTTAGCTCAGCCCCAGCATTTT
TRBV28	few	NA	TRBJ1-2	CASKSARSAGRDGYTF	TGTGCCAGCAAATCTGCAAGGTCGGCCGGCCGGGATGGCTACACCTTC
TRBV2	many	NA	TRBJ2-3	CASSKQSPVLDTQYF	TGTGCCAGCAGCAAGCAGTCCCCCGTCTTAGATACGCAGTATTTT
TRBV6-5	few	NA	TRBJ2-6	CASSYSILMFKSGANVLTF	TGTGCCAGCAGTTACTCGATCCTTATGTTTAAGTCTGGGGCCAACGTCCTGACTTTC
TRBV9	NA	TRBD1	TRBJ1-1	CASGQGARTEAFF	TGTGCCAGCGGGCAGGGGGCGCGCACTGAAGCTTTCTTT
TRBV7-9	NA	TRBD1	TRBJ1-4	CASSRTGATNAKLFF	TGTGCCAGCAGCCGGACAGGGGCAACTAATGCAAAACTGTTTTTT
TRBV20-1	many	TRBD2	TRBJ2-1	CSACSTSGNYNEQFF	TGCAGTGCTTGCTCGACTAGCGGGAACTACAATGAGCAGTTCTTC
TRBV7-9	many	NA	TRBJ2-1	CASSPMAREQFF	TGTGCCAGCAGCCCGATGGCGCGTGAGCAGTTCTTC
TRBV9	NA	NA	TRBJ1-6	CASSVESYNSPLHF	TGTGCCAGCAGCGTAGAGTCTTATAATTCACCCCTCCACTTT